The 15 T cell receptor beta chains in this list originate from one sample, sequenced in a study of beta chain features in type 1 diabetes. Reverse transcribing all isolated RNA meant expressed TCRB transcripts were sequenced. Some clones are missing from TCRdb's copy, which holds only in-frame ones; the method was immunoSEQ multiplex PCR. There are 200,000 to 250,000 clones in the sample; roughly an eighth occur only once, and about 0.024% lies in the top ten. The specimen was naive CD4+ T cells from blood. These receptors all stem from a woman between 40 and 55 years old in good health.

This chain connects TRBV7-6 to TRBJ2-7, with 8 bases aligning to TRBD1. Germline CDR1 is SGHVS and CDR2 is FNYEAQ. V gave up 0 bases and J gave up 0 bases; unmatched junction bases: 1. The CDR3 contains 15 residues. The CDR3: CASSLADRDSYEQYF. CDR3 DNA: TGTGCCAGCAGCTTAGCGGACAGGGACTCCTACGAGCAGTACTTC.

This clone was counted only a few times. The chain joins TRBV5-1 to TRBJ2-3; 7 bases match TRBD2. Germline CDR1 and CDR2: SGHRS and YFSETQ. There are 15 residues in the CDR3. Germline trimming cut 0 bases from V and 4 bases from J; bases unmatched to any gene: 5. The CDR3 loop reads CASSLEWGGADTQYF. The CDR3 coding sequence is TGCGCCAGCAGCTTGGAATGGGGGGGAGCAGATACGCAGTATTTT.

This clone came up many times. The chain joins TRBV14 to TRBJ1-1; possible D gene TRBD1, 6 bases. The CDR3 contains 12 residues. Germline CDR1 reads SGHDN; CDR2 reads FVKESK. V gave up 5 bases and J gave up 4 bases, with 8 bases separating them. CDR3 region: CASSEQGTEAFF. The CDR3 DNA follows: TGTGCCAGCAGCGAACAGGGCACTGAAGCTTTCTTT.

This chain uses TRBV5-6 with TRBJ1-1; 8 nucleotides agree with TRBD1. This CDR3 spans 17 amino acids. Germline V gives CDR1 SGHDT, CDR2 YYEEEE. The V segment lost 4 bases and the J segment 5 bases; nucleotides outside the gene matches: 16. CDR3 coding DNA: TGTGCCAGCAGCGCCGCTCCAGGGGGCCCGTATGTGACTGAAGCTTTCTTT. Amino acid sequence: CASSAAPGGPYVTEAFF. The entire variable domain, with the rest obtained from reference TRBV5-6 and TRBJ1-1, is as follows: DAGVTQSPTHLIKTRGQQVTLRCSPKSGHDTVSWYQQALGQGPQFIFQYYEEEERQRGNFPDRFSGHQFPNYSSELNVNALLLGDSALYLCASSAAPGGPYVTEAFFGQGTRLTVV.

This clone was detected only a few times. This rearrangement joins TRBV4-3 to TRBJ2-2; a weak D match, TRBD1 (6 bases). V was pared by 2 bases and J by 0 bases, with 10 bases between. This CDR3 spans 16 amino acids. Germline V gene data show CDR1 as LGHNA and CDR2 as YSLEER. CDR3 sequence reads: CASSQKGHSNTGELFF. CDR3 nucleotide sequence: TGCGCCAGCAGCCAAAAGGGACACTCGAACACCGGGGAGCTGTTTTTT.

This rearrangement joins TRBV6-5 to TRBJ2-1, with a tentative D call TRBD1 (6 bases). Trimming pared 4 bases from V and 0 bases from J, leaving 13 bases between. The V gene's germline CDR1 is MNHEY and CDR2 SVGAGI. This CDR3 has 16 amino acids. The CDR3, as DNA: TGTGCCAGCAGTTCCTTACAGGGAAGCTCCTACAATGAGCAGTTCTTC. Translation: CASSSLQGSSYNEQFF.

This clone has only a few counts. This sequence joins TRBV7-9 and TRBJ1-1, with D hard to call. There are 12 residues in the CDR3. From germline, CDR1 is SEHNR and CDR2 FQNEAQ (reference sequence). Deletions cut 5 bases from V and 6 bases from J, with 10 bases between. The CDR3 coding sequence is TGTGCCAGCAGCCAGGAGGTGGCTGAAGCTTTCTTT. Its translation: CASSQEVAEAFF.

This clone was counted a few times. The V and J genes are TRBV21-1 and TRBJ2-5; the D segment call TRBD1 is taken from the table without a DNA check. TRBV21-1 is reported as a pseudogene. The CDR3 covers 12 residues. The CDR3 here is CASSSREETQYF. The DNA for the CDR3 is TGTGCCAGCAGCAGCAGGGAAGAGACCCAGTACTTC.

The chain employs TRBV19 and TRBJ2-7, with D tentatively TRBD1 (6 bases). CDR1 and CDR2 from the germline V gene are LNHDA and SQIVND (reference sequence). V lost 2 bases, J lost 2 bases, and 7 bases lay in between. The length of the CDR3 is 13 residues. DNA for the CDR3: TGTGCCAGTAGTATACCAGGGGCCTACGAGCAGTACTTC. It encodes CASSIPGAYEQYF.

The CDR3 protein is CASRAGSHTEAFF. As DNA, the CDR3 is TGTGCCAGCAGAGCAGGGTCTCACACTGAAGCTTTCTTT. The genes are TRBV5-4 and TRBJ1-1, with D tentatively TRBD1 (5 bases). The V gene's germline CDR1 is SGHNT and CDR2 YYREEE (reference sequence). Trimming stripped 5 bases from V and 3 bases from J, with 11 bases between. The CDR3 is made up of 13 amino acids. Full variable domain (rest looked up from reference TRBV5-4 and TRBJ1-1): ETGVTQSPTHLIKTRGQQVTLRCSSQSGHNTVSWYQQALGQGPQFIFQYYREEENGRGNFPPRFSGLQFPNYSSELNVNALELDDSALYLCASRAGSHTEAFFGQGTRLTVV.

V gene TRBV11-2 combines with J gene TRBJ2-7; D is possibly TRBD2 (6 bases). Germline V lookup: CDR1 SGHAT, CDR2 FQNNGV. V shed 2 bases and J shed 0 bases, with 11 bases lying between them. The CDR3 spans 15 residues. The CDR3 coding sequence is TGTGCCAGCAGCTTATCGGGACTCAGCTCCTACGAGCAGTACTTC. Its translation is CASSLSGLSSYEQYF.

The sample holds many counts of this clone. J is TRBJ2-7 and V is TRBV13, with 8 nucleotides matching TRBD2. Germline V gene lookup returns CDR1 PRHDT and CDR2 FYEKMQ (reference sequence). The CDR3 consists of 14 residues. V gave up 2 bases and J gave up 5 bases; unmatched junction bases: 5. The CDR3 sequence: CASSLRLASHEQYF. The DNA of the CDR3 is TGTGCCAGCAGCTTAAGACTAGCGTCCCACGAGCAGTACTTC.

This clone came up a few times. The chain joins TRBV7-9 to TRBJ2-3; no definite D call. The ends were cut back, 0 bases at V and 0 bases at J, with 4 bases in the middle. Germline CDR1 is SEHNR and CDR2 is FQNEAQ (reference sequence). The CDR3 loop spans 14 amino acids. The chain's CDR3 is CASSLATSTDTQYF. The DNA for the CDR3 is TGTGCCAGCAGCTTAGCTACTAGCACAGATACGCAGTATTTT.

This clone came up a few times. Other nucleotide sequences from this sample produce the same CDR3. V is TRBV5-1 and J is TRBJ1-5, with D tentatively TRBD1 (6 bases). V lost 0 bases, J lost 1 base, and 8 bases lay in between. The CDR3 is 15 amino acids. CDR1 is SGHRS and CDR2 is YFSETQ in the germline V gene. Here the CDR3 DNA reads TGCGCCAGCAGCTTGGCAGGGGTGAGCAATCAGCCCCAGCATTTT. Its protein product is CASSLAGVSNQPQHF.

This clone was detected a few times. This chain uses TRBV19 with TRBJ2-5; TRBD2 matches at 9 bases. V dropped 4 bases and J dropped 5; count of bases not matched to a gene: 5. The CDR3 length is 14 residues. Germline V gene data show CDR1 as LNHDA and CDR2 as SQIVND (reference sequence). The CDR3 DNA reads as TGTGCCAGTAGTACCTCTAGCGGGGTTGAGACCCAGTACTTC. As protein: CASSTSSGVETQYF.